The 15 T cell receptor beta chains listed next were all sequenced from one sample in a study of blood T cell repertoires in COVID-19. Assay: immunoSEQ multiplex PCR; the TCRdb copy retains only in-frame clones and omits some. The table has approximately 500,000 clones, approximately 87% seen once; the top ten hold about 1.7%. Sequenced input: PBMCs or T cells enriched from blood (not recorded which). These receptors originate from a woman in her thirties or forties who had recovered from COVID-19.

V usage is TRBV7-9 and J usage is TRBJ2-1; 11 nucleotides align to TRBD2. There are 15 residues in the CDR3. The V gene end was trimmed by 5 bases and the J gene end by 3 bases; junction bases not matched to a gene: 3. Germline V gene lookup returns CDR1 SEHNR and CDR2 FQNEAQ (reference sequence). The CDR3 reads CASSKTSGVYNEQFF. CDR3 in DNA: TGTGCCAGCAGCAAGACTAGCGGGGTCTACAATGAGCAGTTCTTC.

The chain couples TRBV3-1 (or the pseudogene TRBV3-2) to TRBJ1-1, with D possibly being TRBD1 (5 bases). There are 15 residues in the CDR3. V shed 2 bases and J shed 0 bases, with 10 bases lying between them. Germline V gene data show CDR1 as LGHDT and CDR2 as YNNKEL (reference sequence). In DNA form, the CDR3 reads TGTGCCAGCAGCCAACTGGGACTGTTGAACACTGAAGCTTTCTTT. Residues: CASSQLGLLNTEAFF.

The table lists this clone with a few counts. The chain joins TRBV5-1 to TRBJ1-3; 9 bases map to TRBD1. Germline lookup yields CDR1 SGHRS and CDR2 YFSETQ. CDR3 size: 16 residues. Germline trimming cut 5 bases from V and 2 bases from J; bases unmatched to any gene: 8. CDR3 residues: CASSQGTGSTGNTIYF. The DNA for the CDR3 is TGCGCCAGCAGTCAAGGGACAGGGAGCACTGGAAACACCATATATTTT.

The rearrangement uses TRBV7-9 and TRBJ1-2; 9 nucleotides align to TRBD1. Trimming removed 5 bases from V and 7 bases from J; junction bases left unmatched: 14. CDR1 and CDR2 from the germline V gene are SEHNR and FQNEAQ (reference sequence). CDR3 length equals 16 residues. The DNA of the CDR3 is TGTGCCAGCAGCGCGACACCGGGACAGGGCTTCGGTGGCTACACCTTC. Translation: CASSATPGQGFGGYTF. The full variable domain, in which reference TRBV7-9 and TRBJ1-2 provide the parts outside the CDR3, is DTGVSQNPRHKITKRGQNVTFRCDPISEHNRLYWYRQTLGQGPEFLTYFQNEAQLEKSRLLSDRFSAERPKGSFSTLEIQRTEQGDSAMYLCASSATPGQGFGGYTFGSGTRLTVV.

This chain connects TRBV24-1 to TRBJ2-3, with 11 positions matching TRBD1. CDR3 length: 17 amino acids. Germline trimming cut 3 bases from V and 3 bases from J; bases unmatched to any gene: 7. CDR1 is KGHDR, CDR2 SFDVKD, per germline. The CDR3, as DNA: TGTGCCACCAGTGATGGTGGGACAGGGGGAGTGACAGATACGCAGTATTTT. This translates into CATSDGGTGGVTDTQYF.

The V call is TRBV12-3 or TRBV12-4, the J call TRBJ2-1; no clear D. V was cut by 4 bases and J by 8 bases, with 9 bases left in between. The length of the CDR3 is 12 residues. The CDR3 loop reads CASSYLDYEQFF. Here the CDR3 DNA reads TGTGCCAGCAGTTACCTAGACTATGAGCAGTTCTTC.

V and J are TRBV2 and TRBJ1-3; D may be TRBD1 (5 bases). CDR3 length: 14 amino acids. CDR1 and CDR2 from the germline V gene are SNHLY and FYNNEI. Trimming cost V 2 bases and J 4 bases, with 9 bases left between them. The CDR3, as DNA: TGTGCCAGCAGTGAACCTCGGGGGGGAAACACCATATATTTT. It yields the protein CASSEPRGGNTIYF.

V usage is TRBV4-3 and J usage is TRBJ2-1, with TRBD2 matching 14 bases. Per the germline V gene, CDR1 is LGHNA and CDR2 is YSLEER. Trimming took 4 bases from V and 4 from J; bases not matched to a gene: 12. This CDR3 is built from 19 residues. The DNA of the CDR3 is TGCGCCAGCAGCCCAGAGACTAGCGGGAGGGCCGTAAAGTACAATGAGCAGTTCTTC. Translating it yields CASSPETSGRAVKYNEQFF.

The CDR3 reads CASSFTGGEYNEQFF. The CDR3 nucleotides read TGTGCCAGCAGCTTTACGGGAGGGGAATACAATGAGCAGTTCTTC. The chain combines TRBV7-9 with TRBJ2-1; the match to TRBD2 covers 8 bases. Trimming at V came to 3 bases and at J to 4 bases, leaving 5 bases not matched to a gene. The CDR3 extends over 15 amino acids. CDR1 and CDR2 from the germline V gene are SEHNR and FQNEAQ (reference sequence).

This clone was found once. The V and J genes are TRBV3-1 (or the pseudogene TRBV3-2) and TRBJ2-7; TRBD1 aligns across 8 bases. V gave up 1 base and J gave up 6 bases; unmatched junction bases: 2. Germline-derived CDR1 and CDR2 are LGHDT and YNNKEL (reference sequence). The CDR3 totals 13 residues. CDR3 residues: CASSQGRGREQYF. In DNA, the CDR3 is TGTGCCAGCAGCCAAGGCAGGGGGCGCGAGCAGTACTTC.

Written as DNA, the CDR3 is TGCGCCAGCAGCTCGGCGACAGGATCCATGAACACTGAAGCTTTCTTT. This translates into CASSSATGSMNTEAFF. The chain links TRBV5-1 to TRBJ1-1, with D possibly matching TRBD1 (6 bases). The CDR3 consists of 16 residues. Looked up from germline, CDR1 is SGHRS and CDR2 is YFSETQ. V dropped 3 bases and J dropped 0 bases, with 15 bases sitting between them.

This rearrangement joins TRBV18 to TRBJ1-5; D gene unclear. V was clipped by 4 bases and J by 1 base, with 17 bases between them. The CDR3 is made up of 17 amino acids. CDR1 and CDR2 (germline): KGHSH, LQKENI. The CDR3 here is CASSQFPLPGSNQPQHF. Here the CDR3 DNA reads TGTGCCAGCTCACAATTTCCGCTCCCGGGAAGCAATCAGCCCCAGCATTTT.

V usage is TRBV6-2 or TRBV6-3 and J usage is TRBJ1-2; possible D gene TRBD1, 5 bases. Trimming removed 0 bases from V and 4 bases from J, with 12 bases in between. The CDR3 is made up of 15 amino acids. The germline CDR1 and CDR2 sequences are MNHEY and SVGEGT. The CDR3 reads CASSYSDSRTYGYTF. As DNA, the CDR3 is TGTGCCAGCAGTTACTCTGACAGCAGAACCTATGGCTACACCTTC.

This clone was observed a single time. The chain is built from TRBV3-1 (or the pseudogene TRBV3-2) and TRBJ2-7; 11 nucleotides line up with TRBD2. The CDR3 has 16 residues. From germline, CDR1 is LGHDT and CDR2 YNNKEL (reference sequence). The V segment lost 0 bases and the J segment 2 bases; nucleotides outside the gene matches: 3. This CDR3 reads CASSQERLAGPYEQYF. Written as DNA, the CDR3 is TGTGCCAGCAGCCAAGAGCGACTAGCGGGACCCTACGAGCAGTACTTC.

The chain couples TRBV6-1 to TRBJ2-7; D is perhaps TRBD1 (5 bases). The CDR3 is 14 amino acids. Trimming stripped 2 bases from V and 4 bases from J, with 12 bases between. In germline, CDR1 is MNHNS, CDR2 SASEGT. The DNA for the CDR3 is TGTGCCAGCAGTGAAAGAGACAGTATGTACGAGCAGTACTTC. Translating gives CASSERDSMYEQYF.